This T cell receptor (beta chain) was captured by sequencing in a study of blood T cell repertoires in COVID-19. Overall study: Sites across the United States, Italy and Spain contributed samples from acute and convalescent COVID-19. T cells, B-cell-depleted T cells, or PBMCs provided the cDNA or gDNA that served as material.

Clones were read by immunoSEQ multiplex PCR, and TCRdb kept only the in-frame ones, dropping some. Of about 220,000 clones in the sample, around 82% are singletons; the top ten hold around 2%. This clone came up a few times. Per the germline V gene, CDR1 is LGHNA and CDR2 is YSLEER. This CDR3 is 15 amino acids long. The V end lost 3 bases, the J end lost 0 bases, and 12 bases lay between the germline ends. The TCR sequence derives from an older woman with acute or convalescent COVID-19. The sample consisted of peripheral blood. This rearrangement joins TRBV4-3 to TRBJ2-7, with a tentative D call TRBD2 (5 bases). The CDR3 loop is CASSQEAISSYEQYF. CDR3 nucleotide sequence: TGCGCCAGCAGCCAGGAGGCTATCAGCTCCTACGAGCAGTACTTC.